Following are 32 T cell receptor beta chains from one sample sequenced in a study of blood T cell repertoires in COVID-19. Here immunoSEQ multiplex PCR was the method, and the copy in TCRdb shows in-frame clones only, minus some. This table holds 240,000 or so clones, around 83% found once. Material: peripheral blood. These receptors all stem from a woman aged 55-75 years with active or convalescent COVID-19.

In its sample, this clone was seen a few times. The chain has TRBV29-1 and TRBJ2-6; D possibly corresponds to TRBD1 (6 bases). Germline CDR1 is SQVTM and CDR2 is ANQGSEA. V shed 4 bases and J shed 0 bases, with 19 bases lying between them. The CDR3 spans 18 residues. Here the CDR3 reads CSVVTGQKGSSGANVLTF. CDR3 in DNA: TGCAGCGTTGTCACGGGACAAAAGGGGAGCTCTGGGGCCAACGTCCTGACTTTC.

The V call is TRBV24-1, the J call TRBJ1-2, with D unresolved. CDR3 length: 14 residues. Germline CDR1 KGHDR, CDR2 SFDVKD. V lost 4 bases and J lost 4, with 12 bases in between. The CDR3 nucleotides are TGTGCCACCAGTGACCAGGCAGGTAGCTATGGCTACACCTTC. Its translation: CATSDQAGSYGYTF.

Many counts were recorded for this clone. V is TRBV19 and J is TRBJ2-1; TRBD2 agrees at 7 bases. The CDR3 sequence is 14 residues long. V lost 4 bases to trimming and J lost 2 bases; unmatched junction nucleotides: 2. The germline V gene encodes CDR1 LNHDA and CDR2 SQIVND (reference sequence). This CDR3 reads CASSTGGPYNEQFF. The CDR3 region has the DNA TGTGCCAGTAGTACGGGGGGTCCCTACAATGAGCAGTTCTTC.

The chain couples TRBV19 to TRBJ1-4; tentatively, D is TRBD1 (6 bases). Germline V gives CDR1 LNHDA, CDR2 SQIVND (reference sequence). Trimming removed 5 bases at V and 4 bases at J, with 8 bases between. The CDR3 is made up of 13 amino acids. The chain's CDR3 is CASSHRVNEKLFF. CDR3 nucleotide sequence: TGTGCCAGTAGTCACAGGGTTAATGAAAAACTGTTTTTT.

CDR3 coding DNA: TGTGCCAGCACCCAAGCTATTGACTTCGGGGGGACGCAGTATTTT. Protein product: CASTQAIDFGGTQYF. The chain links TRBV7-9 to TRBJ2-3, with 7 bases lining up with TRBD2. V trimming: 7 bases; J trimming: 9 bases; junction bases outside the gene matches: 16. Germline V gives CDR1 SEHNR, CDR2 FQNEAQ (reference sequence). The CDR3 spans 15 residues.

CDR3 coding DNA: TGTGCCAGCAAAAAACAGGGACGAATCCATGAGCAGTTCTTC. Its protein is CASKKQGRIHEQFF. V and J are TRBV3-1 (or the pseudogene TRBV3-2) and TRBJ2-1; weak D call: TRBD1 (6 bases). The CDR3 is 14 amino acids. V was trimmed by 7 bases and J by 8 bases, leaving 18 bases between them. The germline V gene encodes CDR1 LGHDT and CDR2 YNNKEL (reference sequence).

The rearrangement links TRBV4-1 to TRBJ2-7, with TRBD1 matching 9 bases. The CDR3 length is 17 residues. Germline loops: CDR1 MGHRA, CDR2 YSYEKL. J was trimmed by 5 bases and V by 0 bases; bases with no gene match: 11. CDR3 region: CASSQDYTGQGRDEQYF. The DNA of the CDR3 is TGCGCCAGCAGCCAAGATTATACGGGACAGGGAAGGGACGAGCAGTACTTC.

The chain uses TRBV6-1 and TRBJ1-4; 7 bases are a match to TRBD1. This CDR3 region has 16 residues. Germline V lookup: CDR1 MNHNS, CDR2 SASEGT. V was clipped by 4 bases and J by 2 bases; unmatched bases: 7. The CDR3 sequence: CASSATGPRTNEKLFF. CDR3 in DNA: TGTGCCAGCAGTGCGACAGGGCCCCGGACTAATGAAAAACTGTTTTTT.

This chain joins TRBV7-8 and TRBJ2-1; the match to TRBD1 covers 9 bases. The V segment lost 3 bases and the J segment 3 bases; nucleotides outside the gene matches: 3. The CDR3 runs to 15 residues. CDR1 and CDR2 (germline): SGHVS, FQNEAQ. The CDR3 spells CASSFATGGYNEQFF. The DNA for the CDR3 is TGTGCCAGCAGCTTTGCGACAGGGGGCTACAATGAGCAGTTCTTC. The full variable domain, in which reference TRBV7-8 and TRBJ2-1 provide the parts outside the CDR3, is GAGVSQSPRYKVAKRGQDVALRCDPISGHVSLFWYQQALGQGPEFLTYFQNEAQLDKSGLPSDRFFAERPEGSVSTLKIQRTQQEDSAVYLCASSFATGGYNEQFFGPGTRLTVL.

V gene TRBV7-8 combines with J gene TRBJ1-5; D is perhaps TRBD1 (6 bases). Germline V CDR1 and CDR2: SGHVS, FQNEAQ. This CDR3 comprises 17 residues. Trimming removed 5 bases at V and 0 bases at J, with 17 bases between. For the CDR3, the DNA is TGTGCCAGCAGCCACCGATCCGGGACAAATAGCAATCAGCCCCAGCATTTT. Its protein is CASSHRSGTNSNQPQHF. The entire variable domain, with the rest obtained from reference TRBV7-8 and TRBJ1-5, is as follows: GAGVSQSPRYKVAKRGQDVALRCDPISGHVSLFWYQQALGQGPEFLTYFQNEAQLDKSGLPSDRFFAERPEGSVSTLKIQRTQQEDSAVYLCASSHRSGTNSNQPQHFGDGTRLSIL.

This chain uses TRBV4-1 with TRBJ1-2; maybe TRBD1 (6 bases). The CDR3 has 14 residues. Germline CDR1 MGHRA, CDR2 YSYEKL. V lost 8 bases, J lost 8 bases, and 21 bases lay in between. The CDR3 loop reads CASGQMRGPLGYTF. The CDR3 coding sequence is TGCGCCAGCGGACAGATGAGGGGACCTCTCGGCTACACCTTC.

V and J are TRBV4-3 and TRBJ1-2; D gene uncertain. V lost 0 bases, J lost 4 bases, and 15 bases lay in between. The CDR3 sequence is 16 residues long. CDR1 LGHNA and CDR2 YSLEER come from the germline V gene. CDR3 in DNA: TGCGCCAGCAGCCAAGATCAGGAAGAGGGTACCTATGGCTACACCTTC. Encoded protein: CASSQDQEEGTYGYTF.

The V gene is TRBV4-1, the J gene TRBJ1-2, with TRBD1 matching 7 bases. The CDR3 totals 12 residues. The V and J ends lost 6 bases and 9 bases, in that order; junction bases with no gene match: 7. CDR1 MGHRA and CDR2 YSYEKL come from the germline V gene. CDR3: CASSPTGSRYTF. Written as DNA, the CDR3 is TGCGCCAGCAGTCCGACAGGGTCTCGCTACACCTTC.

This chain joins TRBV2 and TRBJ1-1; D unresolved. Trimming shortened V by 5 bases and J by 1 base, and 11 bases separated the two germline ends. The germline V gene encodes CDR1 SNHLY and CDR2 FYNNEI. This CDR3 has 14 amino acids. The CDR3 nucleotides read TGTGCCAGCAGTTTTGAGGTTCCGAACACTGAAGCTTTCTTT. It is translated as CASSFEVPNTEAFF. Together with reference TRBV2 and TRBJ1-1, the CDR3 gives the full variable domain: EPEVTQTPSHQVTQMGQEVILRCVPISNHLYFYWYRQILGQKVEFLVSFYNNEISEKSEIFDDQFSVERPDGSNFTLKIRSTKLEDSAMYFCASSFEVPNTEAFFGQGTRLTVV.

The chain links TRBV21-1 to TRBJ1-2; the table calls TRBD1, which could not be checked here. TRBV21-1 is termed a pseudogene. The CDR3 covers 14 residues. The CDR3 is CASSKVAPYYGYTF. In DNA form, the CDR3 reads TGTGCCAGCAGCAAAGTGGCACCCTACTATGGCTACACCTTC.

The rearrangement uses TRBV15 and TRBJ2-3; D possibly corresponds to TRBD2 (6 bases). The CDR3 length is 16 residues. Trimming cost V 0 bases and J 4 bases, with 14 bases left between them. Germline CDR1 is LNHNV and CDR2 is YYDKDF (reference sequence). DNA of the CDR3: TGTGCCACCAGCAGAGAGTCGTCGGGGGTGGCAGATACGCAGTATTTT. Its translation: CATSRESSGVADTQYF.

This rearrangement joins TRBV27 to TRBJ1-1, with a possible D match to TRBD1 (5 bases). V gave up 4 bases and J gave up 4 bases, with 19 bases separating them. Germline assignment: CDR1 MNHEY and CDR2 SMNVEV (reference sequence). CDR3 length: 16 amino acids. The DNA of the CDR3 is TGTGCCAGCAGTTCCCTCAGGGAATCAGGTTTCACTGAAGCTTTCTTT. Translating it yields CASSSLRESGFTEAFF.

J is TRBJ2-7 and V is TRBV29-1; 8 bases are shared with TRBD1. The germline gives CDR1 SQVTM, CDR2 ANQGSEA. V was clipped by 4 bases and J by 3 bases; unmatched bases: 17. The CDR3 consists of 17 residues. CDR3 sequence: CSVVSRYRTGLSYEQYF. The CDR3 region has the DNA TGCAGCGTTGTTAGTCGCTATAGGACAGGGCTGAGCTACGAGCAGTACTTC.

The rearrangement links TRBV2 to TRBJ2-5, with 10 bases identical to TRBD2. Trimming removed 8 bases from V and 7 bases from J; junction bases left unmatched: 7. The CDR3 length is 13 residues. Germline assignment: CDR1 SNHLY and CDR2 FYNNEI. CDR3 in DNA: TGTGCCAGCGAGAGCGGGGGGGCCAGGACCCAGTACTTC. Amino acids: CASESGGARTQYF.

Details on this clone: Other DNA variants within this sample encode the same CDR3. V and J are TRBV2 and TRBJ2-5; 8 bases align to TRBD1. CDR1 SNHLY and CDR2 FYNNEI come from the germline V gene. Unmatched junction bases numbered 3, after V lost 5 bases and J lost 1 base. The CDR3 is 14 amino acids. CDR3 loop: CASSLQGGQETQYF. CDR3 DNA: TGTGCCAGCAGTTTACAGGGGGGCCAAGAGACCCAGTACTTC.

This chain's CDR3 is CASSLMGAGDTQYF. The CDR3, as DNA: TGTGCCAGCAGCTTAATGGGGGCAGGGGATACGCAGTATTTT. The rearrangement joins TRBV5-4 to TRBJ2-3, with TRBD1 as a possible D gene (6 bases). The CDR3 covers 14 residues. Looked up from germline, CDR1 is SGHNT and CDR2 is YYREEE (reference sequence). Trimming shortened V by 2 bases and J by 6 bases, and 13 bases separated the two germline ends.

In its sample, this clone was seen a few times. The CDR3 DNA follows: TGTGCCAGCAGCTTGGCCGGACAGGGGCAAGACAAAACTGAAGCTTTCTTT. It yields the protein CASSLAGQGQDKTEAFF. This chain links TRBV5-6 with TRBJ1-1, with 9 bases matching TRBD1. CDR3 length equals 17 residues. V trimming: 0 bases; J trimming: 5 bases; junction bases outside the gene matches: 11. Germline CDR1 SGHDT, CDR2 YYEEEE.

This chain connects TRBV7-9 to TRBJ2-7; 12 nucleotides agree with TRBD1. Trimming at V came to 5 bases and at J to 6 bases, leaving 8 bases not matched to a gene. Germline loops: CDR1 SEHNR, CDR2 FQNEAQ (reference sequence). The CDR3 loop spans 15 amino acids. CDR3 in amino acids: CASSPSGTGGIEQYF. As DNA, the CDR3 is TGTGCCAGCAGCCCGTCCGGGACAGGGGGCATCGAGCAGTACTTC.

This chain uses TRBV7-9 with TRBJ1-1; no definite D call. This CDR3 region has 12 residues. The ends were cut back, 5 bases at V and 9 bases at J, with 13 bases in the middle. Germline loops: CDR1 SEHNR, CDR2 FQNEAQ (reference sequence). CDR3 DNA: TGTGCCAGCAGCCGTGGGCCCTCCCAAGCTTTCTTT. It yields the protein CASSRGPSQAFF.

The gene calls are TRBV27 and TRBJ1-1; D might be TRBD1 (5 bases). The CDR3 spans 14 residues. Germline CDR1 reads MNHEY; CDR2 reads SMNVEV (reference sequence). The ends were cut back, 5 bases at V and 5 bases at J, with 15 bases in the middle. CDR3 residues: CASSAFAGRTEAFF. CDR3 nucleotide sequence: TGTGCCAGCAGTGCGTTCGCGGGGCGGACTGAAGCTTTCTTT.

There are a few counts of this clone. The genes are TRBV30 and TRBJ1-5, with no clear D. V lost 3 bases and J lost 1, with 10 bases in between. The germline gives CDR1 GTSNPN, CDR2 SVGIG (reference sequence). The CDR3 runs to 14 residues. The CDR3 sequence is CAWSLGWSNQPQHF. CDR3 nucleotide sequence: TGTGCCTGGAGCCTGGGCTGGAGCAATCAGCCCCAGCATTTT.

This clone was picked up one time. The V and J genes are TRBV6-5 and TRBJ1-1, with D maybe TRBD1 (6 bases). V was cut by 5 bases and J by 2 bases, with 9 bases left in between. The CDR3 is 13 amino acids. Germline V lookup: CDR1 MNHEY, CDR2 SVGAGI. The CDR3 region is CASSRQVNTEAFF. In nucleotides, the CDR3 is TGTGCCAGCAGTCGACAGGTTAACACTGAAGCTTTCTTT.

The chain employs TRBV19 and TRBJ2-7; D is ambiguous. The V gene lost 3 bases and the J gene lost 0 bases, with 6 bases spanning the gap. The germline gives CDR1 LNHDA, CDR2 SQIVND (reference sequence). The CDR3 has 13 residues. CDR3 bases: TGTGCCAGTAGTATTGCGAGCTCCTACGAGCAGTACTTC. Encoded protein: CASSIASSYEQYF. Full variable domain (outside the CDR3, taken from reference TRBV19 and TRBJ2-7): DGGITQSPKYLFRKEGQNVTLSCEQNLNHDAMYWYRQDPGQGLRLIYYSQIVNDFQKGDIAEGYSVSREKKESFPLTVTSAQKNPTAFYLCASSIASSYEQYFGPGTRLTVT.

The chain is built from TRBV7-2 and TRBJ2-3; TRBD2 agrees at 9 bases. Losses at the gene ends were 1 base for V and 4 bases for J; bases not matched to a gene: 3. Germline V CDR1 and CDR2: SGHTA, FQGNSA. This CDR3 spans 15 amino acids. The CDR3 reads CASSLGGGAADTQYF. CDR3 DNA sequence: TGTGCCAGCAGCTTAGGCGGGGGGGCGGCAGATACGCAGTATTTT.

This clone has more than one count but fewer than ten. The CDR3 region is CASSFQGAGGSYEQYF. The CDR3 DNA reads TGTGCCAGCAGCTTCCAGGGGGCAGGCGGCTCCTACGAGCAGTACTTC. V usage is TRBV11-3 and J usage is TRBJ2-7, with 8 bases matching TRBD1. The ends lost 3 bases at V and 0 bases at J; junction bases unmatched: 7. The CDR3 extends over 16 amino acids. Germline loops: CDR1 SGHNT, CDR2 YENEEA. The entire variable domain, with the rest obtained from reference TRBV11-3 and TRBJ2-7, is as follows: EAGVVQSPRYKIIEKKQPVAFWCNPISGHNTLYWYLQNLGQGPELLIRYENEEAVDDSQLPKDRFSAERLKGVDSTLKIQPAELGDSAVYLCASSFQGAGGSYEQYFGPGTRLTVT.

The V call is TRBV10-3, the J call TRBJ1-2; TRBD1 is a possible D gene (6 bases). Per the germline V gene, CDR1 is ENHRY and CDR2 is SYGVKD. Trimming removed 11 bases at V and 7 bases at J, with 20 bases between. The CDR3 is 13 residues long. CDR3 DNA: TGTGCCTCAAGCCAAGGACAGATCGGTGGCTACACCTTC. This gives the protein CASSQGQIGGYTF.

The gene calls are TRBV4-1 and TRBJ2-1; 14 bases agree with TRBD2. Per the germline V gene, CDR1 is MGHRA and CDR2 is YSYEKL. The CDR3 is made up of 18 amino acids. J was trimmed by 4 bases and V by 1 base; bases with no gene match: 6. CDR3 nucleotide sequence: TGCGCCAGCAGCCAAGGACTAGCGGGGGGGCCACCTTACAATGAGCAGTTCTTC. This encodes CASSQGLAGGPPYNEQFF.